Each of the 26 T cell receptor beta chains below was sequenced from the same sample in a study of T cell clonality in common variable immunodeficiency. The assay was immunoSEQ multiplex PCR, and TCRdb's table has in-frame clones only and misses some. This set yields around 81,000 clones and no singletons; the top ten hold 0.8%. Sequencing input: peripheral blood mononuclear cells. These receptors all stem from a person between 18 and 70 years old in good health.

There are many counts of this clone. Sequencing ends 3 residues short of the CDR3 end; the germline J gene provides the rest. The chain recombines TRBV28 with TRBJ2-7; D unclear. Germline V lookup: CDR1 MDHEN, CDR2 SYDVKM. The CDR3 sequence is 15 residues long. Trimming stripped 5 bases from V and 2 bases from J, with 16 bases between. CDR3 sequence: CASSPPDRLAYEQYF. CDR3 DNA, as far as it was read: TGTGCCAGCAGTCCCCCGGATCGTCTAGCCTACGAG. The full variable domain, its missing parts supplied by reference TRBV28 and TRBJ2-7, is DVKVTQSSRYLVKRTGEKVFLECVQDMDHENMFWYRQDPGLGLRLIYFSYDVKMKEKGDIPEGYSVSREKKERFSLILESASTNQTSMYLCASSPPDRLAYEQYFGPGTRLTVT.

This CDR3 is CASSQGVPYEQYF. Partial CDR3 DNA: TGTGCCAGCAGCCAGGGGGTTCCCTACGAG. This sequence joins TRBV27 and TRBJ2-7; 7 nucleotides agree with TRBD1. The missing CDR3 end, 3 residues past where the read stops, is filled in from the germline J gene. The V and J ends lost 6 bases and 2 bases, in that order; junction bases with no gene match: 4. Per the germline V gene, CDR1 is MNHEY and CDR2 is SMNVEV (reference sequence). This CDR3 has 13 residues.

This clone was picked up many times. Sequencing ends 3 residues short of the CDR3 end; the germline J gene provides the rest. J is TRBJ2-5 and V is TRBV20-1, with D possibly being TRBD2 (6 bases). V was shortened by 5 bases and J by 5 bases, with 21 bases between the two germline ends. CDR1 and CDR2 from the germline V gene are DFQATT and SNEGSKA (reference sequence). The CDR3 is made up of 15 amino acids. CDR3 amino acids: CSAEGWRDFGETQYF. The DNA read from the CDR3 is TGCAGTGCTGAAGGTTGGCGGGACTTTGGGGAGACC.

This clone has ten or more counts. The CDR3 end falls 3 residues outside the read, so it is completed with the germline J gene. The chain uses TRBV7-8 and TRBJ2-1; possibly TRBD1 for D (5 bases). Germline CDR1 is SGHVS and CDR2 is FQNEAQ. The V end was cut by 1 base, the J end by 7 bases, with 11 bases between. This CDR3 comprises 14 residues. The CDR3 reads CASSLVQGWNEQFF. The sequenced part of the CDR3 DNA is TGTGCCAGCAGCTTAGTCCAGGGCTGGAATGAG.

Many counts were recorded for this clone. The read ends 3 residues shy of where the CDR3 ends; the end is completed using the germline J gene. V gene TRBV19 combines with J gene TRBJ2-7; D might be TRBD2 (6 bases). This CDR3 region has 16 residues. Germline-derived CDR1 and CDR2 are LNHDA and SQIVND (reference sequence). Deletions cut 3 bases from V and 3 bases from J, with 18 bases between. The CDR3 DNA, read in part, is TGTGCCAGTAGTATGGCTCCATTGGGACTCGTCTACGAG. Translated: CASSMAPLGLVYE. From start to end, the CDR3 is CASSMAPLGLVYEQYF.

This clone was counted ten times or more. With the read ending 3 residues before the CDR3 end, the germline J gene is used to fill in that end. V usage is TRBV5-1 and J usage is TRBJ2-3, with TRBD2 identical over 10 bases. With V trimmed by 3 bases and J by 2 bases, 6 bases remained unmatched. The CDR3 consists of 16 residues. The V gene's germline CDR1 is SGHRS and CDR2 YFSETQ. Incomplete CDR3 DNA: TGCGCCAGCAGCTCCCTAGCGGGAGAGATCACAGATACG. It codes for CASSSLAGEITDT. The whole CDR3 protein reads CASSSLAGEITDTQYF.

This clone showed up many times. The read terminates 3 residues ahead of where the CDR3 ends, so the germline J gene completes it. J is TRBJ1-5 and V is TRBV7-2, with 8 bases lining up with TRBD1. The germline V gene has CDR1 SGHTA and CDR2 FQGNSA. Losses at the gene ends were 3 bases for V and 2 bases for J; bases not matched to a gene: 3. This CDR3 has 15 amino acids. The CDR3 sequence is CASSLGQAGNQPQHF. The CDR3 bases that were read are TGTGCCAGCAGCTTGGGACAGGCGGGCAATCAGCCC.

On this clone itself: The observed sequence ends 3 residues before the CDR3 terminus, with the missing tail filled in from the germline J gene. The chain has TRBV19 and TRBJ1-1, with TRBD1 matching over 8 bases. The V and J ends lost 7 bases and 6 bases, in that order; junction bases with no gene match: 7. Germline values: CDR1 LNHDA, CDR2 SQIVND (reference sequence). This CDR3 is built from 13 residues. The sequenced CDR3 bases are TGTGCCAGTAAGAGGACAGGGTTATCTGAA. Translating gives CASKRTGLSE. Given in full, the CDR3 is CASKRTGLSEAFF.

This clone was detected many times. The read terminates 3 residues ahead of where the CDR3 ends, so the germline J gene completes it. The rearrangement joins TRBV30 to TRBJ1-2; D uncertain. The CDR3 is 13 residues long. V was pared by 5 bases and J by 0 bases, with 10 bases between. Germline CDR1 is GTSNPN and CDR2 is SVGIG (reference sequence). The CDR3 bases that were read are TGTGCCTGGGTGGCAGGCCCTAACTATGGC. The encoded protein is CAWVAGPNYG. In full, the CDR3 is CAWVAGPNYGYTF.

The CDR3 here is CASSSREGLSYEQFF. The CDR3 DNA, read in part, is TGTGCCAGCAGCTCGCGGGAGGGCCTGTCATATGAG. J is TRBJ2-1 and V is TRBV5-4; 9 positions agree with TRBD2. The CDR3 is cut off 3 residues early in the read; its end comes from the germline J gene. The CDR3 covers 15 residues. Germline V gene sequence: CDR1 SGHNT, CDR2 YYREEE (reference sequence). With V trimmed by 3 bases and J by 8 bases, 9 bases remained unmatched.

In this sample, this clone turned up many times. The DNA ends 3 residues before the CDR3 does, and the rest of the CDR3 is filled in from the germline J gene. The chain combines TRBV28 with TRBJ2-7; D perhaps matches TRBD2 (6 bases). The CDR3 totals 14 residues. Between the trimmed V and J ends, which lost 0 bases and 2 bases, there was a span of 8 bases. Germline V gives CDR1 MDHEN, CDR2 SYDVKM. The chain's CDR3 is CASSLWAGTYEQYF. The CDR3 DNA, read in part, is TGTGCCAGCAGTTTATGGGCGGGAACCTACGAG.

As for this clone: This may stem from a read error, because a much larger clone lies one nucleotide away. The CDR3 end is not reached by the read, which stops 3 residues before it; the germline J gene fills it in. The V and J genes are TRBV19 and TRBJ2-5; D unresolved. CDR3 length: 12 residues. Germline V CDR1 and CDR2: LNHDA, SQIVND (reference sequence). CDR3 DNA, as far as it was read: TGTGCCAGTAGTATCAGTCAAGGGACC. Its translation is CASSISQGT. The complete CDR3 protein is CASSISQGTQYF.

This clone was observed at least ten times. The sequenced fragment ends 3 residues before the CDR3 boundary, so the rest is inferred from the germline J gene. The chain joins TRBV12-3 or TRBV12-4 to TRBJ2-7; D might be TRBD1 (6 bases). This CDR3 region has 15 residues. Between the trimmed V and J ends, which lost 6 bases and 6 bases, there was a span of 21 bases. CDR3 DNA (partial): TGTGCCAGCAGACCCAGGGGATCGGCATCGGGCGAG. Amino acid sequence: CASRPRGSASGE. Given in full, the CDR3 is CASRPRGSASGEQYF.

There are many counts of this clone. The DNA ends 3 residues before the CDR3 does, and the rest of the CDR3 is filled in from the germline J gene. The chain links TRBV6-1 to TRBJ1-4; D is undetermined. The CDR3 length is 16 residues. Germline loops: CDR1 MNHNS, CDR2 SASEGT. With 0 bases removed from V and 0 bases from J, the gap between germline ends came to 8 bases. CDR3 DNA (partial): TGTGCCAGCAGTGAAGCGCTCGGGGCAACTAATGAAAAA. Translating it yields CASSEALGATNEK. The whole CDR3 is CASSEALGATNEKLFF.

About this clone itself: Only one base separates this from a far larger clonotype, so it likely reflects a read error. The read ends 3 residues before the CDR3 terminus; that terminus is restored from the germline J gene. The chain is built from TRBV6-2 or TRBV6-3 and TRBJ2-7; 8 bases are a match to TRBD1. CDR1 and CDR2 from the germline V gene are MNHEY and SVGEGT. The CDR3 has 13 residues. With 8 bases clipped from V and 3 bases from J, the junction kept 6 bases outside the gene matches. Incomplete CDR3 DNA: TGTGCCAGCTCCAGGACAGGGTTCTACGAG. Its translation: CASSRTGFYE. From start to end, the CDR3 is CASSRTGFYEQYF.

This clone was detected ten times or more. Read data end 3 residues before the CDR3 end; the end is taken from the germline J gene. This sequence joins TRBV20-1 and TRBJ2-1; 9 nucleotides align to TRBD2. CDR3 length: 15 amino acids. V dropped 1 base and J dropped 6; count of bases not matched to a gene: 7. Germline V lookup: CDR1 DFQATT, CDR2 SNEGSKA (reference sequence). CDR3 sequence reads: CSARVLAGAGNEQFF. The part of the CDR3 DNA that was read is TGCAGTGCTAGAGTTTTAGCGGGAGCGGGCAATGAG.

This clone has a count of ten or more. The CDR3 end falls 3 residues outside the read, so it is completed with the germline J gene. This sequence joins TRBV6-1 and TRBJ1-4, with 11 bases aligning to TRBD1. J was trimmed by 5 bases and V by 4 bases; bases with no gene match: 3. The CDR3 runs to 15 residues. Germline-derived CDR1 and CDR2 are MNHNS and SASEGT. CDR3 DNA (partial): TGTGCCAGCAGTGGGACAGGGGGCCCCAATGAAAAA. It specifies CASSGTGGPNEK. The whole CDR3 sequence is CASSGTGGPNEKLFF.

This clone was counted many times. The sequenced fragment ends 3 residues before the CDR3 boundary, so the rest is inferred from the germline J gene. The chain uses TRBV5-1 and TRBJ2-3, with no clear D. The CDR3 sequence is 14 residues long. V was trimmed by 1 base and J by 4 bases, leaving 10 bases between them. Germline CDR1 is SGHRS and CDR2 is YFSETQ. Incomplete CDR3 DNA: TGCGCCAGCAGCTTGCGTCTAAGTTCAGATACG. Residues: CASSLRLSSDT. The full CDR3 protein reads CASSLRLSSDTQYF.

In this sample, this clone turned up many times. Sequencing ends 3 residues short of the CDR3 end; the germline J gene provides the rest. The gene calls are TRBV10-1 and TRBJ1-4; tentatively, D is TRBD1 (5 bases). CDR1 and CDR2 from the germline V gene are WNHNN and SYGVQD (reference sequence). V was trimmed by 11 bases and J by 4 bases, leaving 14 bases between them. The CDR3 is made up of 13 amino acids. The part of the CDR3 DNA that was read is TGCGCCGTCCCGTGGGGACTTAATGAAAAA. As protein: CAVPWGLNEK. The full CDR3 reads CAVPWGLNEKLFF.

This clone was seen ten or more times. Read data end 3 residues before the CDR3 end; the end is taken from the germline J gene. V usage is TRBV12-3 or TRBV12-4 and J usage is TRBJ1-4, with 7 bases identical to TRBD1. CDR3 length: 17 residues. V dropped 5 bases and J dropped 7; count of bases not matched to a gene: 16. The CDR3 sequence is CASSPLGAGGEAEKLFF. CDR3 bases read: TGTGCCAGCAGTCCCCTAGGGGCAGGGGGTGAGGCTGAAAAA.

The table lists this clone with many counts. The sequenced fragment ends 3 residues before the CDR3 boundary, so the rest is inferred from the germline J gene. The chain has TRBV7-9 and TRBJ2-3, with 10 bases matching TRBD2. Germline CDR1 SEHNR, CDR2 FQNEAQ (reference sequence). The CDR3 spans 13 residues. The CDR3 sequence: CASQAGGSDTQYF. CDR3 DNA, as far as it was read: TGTGCTTCACAAGCGGGAGGGTCAGATACG.

This clone was detected ten times or more. The CDR3 end falls 3 residues outside the read, so it is completed with the germline J gene. The chain uses TRBV20-1 and TRBJ2-5; D is unclear. Germline CDR1 is DFQATT and CDR2 is SNEGSKA (reference sequence). This CDR3 is built from 13 residues. V shed 1 base and J shed 4 bases, with 10 bases lying between them. CDR3 sequence: CSARAWPGETQYF. The part of the CDR3 DNA that was read is TGCAGTGCTAGAGCTTGGCCGGGAGAGACC.

Comments on this clone: The CDR3 extends 3 residues past the end of the read, so its final part is completed from the germline J gene. The chain has TRBV20-1 and TRBJ1-1; 7 bases map to TRBD1. V lost 4 bases and J lost 3; bases outside the gene matches: 14. The CDR3 loop spans 16 amino acids. CDR1 and CDR2 (germline): DFQATT, SNEGSKA (reference sequence). This CDR3 is CSAKIQGGRGHTEAFF. The sequenced part of the CDR3 DNA is TGCAGTGCTAAGATACAGGGCGGGAGGGGGCACACTGAA.

This clone was seen a few times. CDR3 region: CSASQPNRGSPEAFF. The CDR3 bases that were read are TGCAGTGCTTCCCAGCCCAACAGGGGGTCGCCTGAA. The chain couples TRBV20-1 to TRBJ1-1; 8 bases map to TRBD1. The read ends 3 residues shy of where the CDR3 ends; the end is completed using the germline J gene. Unmatched junction bases numbered 14, after V lost 5 bases and J lost 6 bases. Germline lookup yields CDR1 DFQATT and CDR2 SNEGSKA (reference sequence). The CDR3 extends over 15 amino acids.

This clone was recorded at least ten times. From the germline J gene comes the end of the CDR3, since the read stops 3 residues before it. J is TRBJ2-1 and V is TRBV12-3 or TRBV12-4; 7 bases map to TRBD1. V lost 3 bases to trimming and J lost 8 bases; unmatched junction nucleotides: 4. This CDR3 is 13 amino acids long. CDR3 protein: CASSFRGPYEQFF. The DNA read from the CDR3 is TGTGCCAGCAGTTTTAGGGGGCCTTATGAG.

This clone was detected many times. The read ends 3 residues shy of where the CDR3 ends; the end is completed using the germline J gene. This chain uses TRBV19 with TRBJ1-5; D is unclear. Germline lookup yields CDR1 LNHDA and CDR2 SQIVND (reference sequence). CDR3 length equals 14 residues. The V gene lost 7 bases and the J gene lost 5 bases, with 15 bases spanning the gap. CDR3 DNA (partial): TGTGCCAGTAAGTCATTAGCCGCGGATCAGCCC. This sequence encodes CASKSLAADQP. The complete CDR3 reads CASKSLAADQPQHF.